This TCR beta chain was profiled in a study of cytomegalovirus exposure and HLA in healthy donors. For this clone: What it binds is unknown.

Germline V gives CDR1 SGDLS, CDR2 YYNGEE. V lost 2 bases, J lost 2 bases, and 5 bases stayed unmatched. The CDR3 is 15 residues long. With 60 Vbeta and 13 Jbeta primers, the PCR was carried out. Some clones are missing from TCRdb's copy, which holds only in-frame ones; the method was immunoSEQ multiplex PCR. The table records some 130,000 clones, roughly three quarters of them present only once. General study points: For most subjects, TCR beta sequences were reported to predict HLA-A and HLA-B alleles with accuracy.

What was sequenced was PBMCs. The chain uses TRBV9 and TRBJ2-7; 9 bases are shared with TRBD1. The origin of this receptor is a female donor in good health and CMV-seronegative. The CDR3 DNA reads TGTGCCAGCAGCGTCGGACAGGGGAGCACCTACGAGCAGTACTTC. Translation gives CASSVGQGSTYEQYF.